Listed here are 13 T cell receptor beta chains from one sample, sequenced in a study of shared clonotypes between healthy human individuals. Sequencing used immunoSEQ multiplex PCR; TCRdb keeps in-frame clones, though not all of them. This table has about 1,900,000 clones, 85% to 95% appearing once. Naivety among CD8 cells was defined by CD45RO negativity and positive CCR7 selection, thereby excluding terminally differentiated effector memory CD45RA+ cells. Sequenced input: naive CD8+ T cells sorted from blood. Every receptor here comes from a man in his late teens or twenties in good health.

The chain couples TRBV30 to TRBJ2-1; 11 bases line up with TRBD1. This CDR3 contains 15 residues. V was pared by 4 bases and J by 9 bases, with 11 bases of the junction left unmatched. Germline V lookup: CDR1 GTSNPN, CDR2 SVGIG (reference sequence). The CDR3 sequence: CAWKNGQGALGEQFF. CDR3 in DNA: TGTGCCTGGAAGAATGGACAGGGGGCTTTGGGTGAGCAGTTCTTC.

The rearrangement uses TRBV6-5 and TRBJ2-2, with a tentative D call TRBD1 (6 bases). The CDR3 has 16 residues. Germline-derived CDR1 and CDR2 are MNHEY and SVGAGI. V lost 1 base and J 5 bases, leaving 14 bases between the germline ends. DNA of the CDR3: TGTGCCAGCAGTTACTACAAAGACAGGTGGACCGGGGAGCTGTTTTTT. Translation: CASSYYKDRWTGELFF.

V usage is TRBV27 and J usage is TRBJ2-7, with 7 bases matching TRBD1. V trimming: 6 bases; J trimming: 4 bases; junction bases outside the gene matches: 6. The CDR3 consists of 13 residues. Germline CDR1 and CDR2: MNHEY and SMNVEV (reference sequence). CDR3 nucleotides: TGTGCCAGCAGCCGAGGGGGCCGGTACGAGCAGTACTTC. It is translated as CASSRGGRYEQYF.

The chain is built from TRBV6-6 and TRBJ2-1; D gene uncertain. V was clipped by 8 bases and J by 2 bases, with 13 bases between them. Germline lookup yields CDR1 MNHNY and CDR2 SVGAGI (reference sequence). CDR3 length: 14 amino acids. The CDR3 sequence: CASLEEMTYNEQFF. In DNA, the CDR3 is TGTGCCAGCCTCGAGGAGATGACCTACAATGAGCAGTTCTTC.

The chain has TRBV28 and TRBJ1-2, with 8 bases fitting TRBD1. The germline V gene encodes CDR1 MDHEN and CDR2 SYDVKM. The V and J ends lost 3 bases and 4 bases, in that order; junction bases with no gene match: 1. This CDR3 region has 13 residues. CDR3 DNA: TGTGCCAGCAGTTTTCAGGGGGCCTATGGCTACACCTTC. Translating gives CASSFQGAYGYTF.

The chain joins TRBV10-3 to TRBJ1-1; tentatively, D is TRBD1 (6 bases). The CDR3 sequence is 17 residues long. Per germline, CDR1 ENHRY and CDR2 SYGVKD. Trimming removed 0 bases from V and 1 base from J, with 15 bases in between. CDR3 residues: CAISESPKGRGNTEAFF. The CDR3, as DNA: TGTGCCATCAGTGAGTCCCCGAAGGGCAGGGGGAACACTGAAGCTTTCTTT.

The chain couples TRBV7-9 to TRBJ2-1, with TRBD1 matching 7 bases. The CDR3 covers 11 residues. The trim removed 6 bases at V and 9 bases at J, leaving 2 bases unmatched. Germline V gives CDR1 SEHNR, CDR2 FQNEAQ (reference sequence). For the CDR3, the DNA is TGTGCCAGCAGACGGGACAGTGAGCAGTTCTTC. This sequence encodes CASRRDSEQFF.

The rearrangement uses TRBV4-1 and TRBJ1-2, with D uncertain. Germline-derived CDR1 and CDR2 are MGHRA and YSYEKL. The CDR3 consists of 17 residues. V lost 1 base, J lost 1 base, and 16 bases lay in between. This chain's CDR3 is CASSQVWPANFNYGYTF. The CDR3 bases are TGCGCCAGCAGCCAAGTTTGGCCAGCAAATTTTAACTATGGCTACACCTTC.

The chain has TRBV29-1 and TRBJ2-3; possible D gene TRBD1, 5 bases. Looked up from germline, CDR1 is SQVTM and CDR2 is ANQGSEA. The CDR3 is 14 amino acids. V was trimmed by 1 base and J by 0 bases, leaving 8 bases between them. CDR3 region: CSVEGQYSTDTQYF. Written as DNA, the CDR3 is TGCAGCGTTGAAGGACAGTATAGCACAGATACGCAGTATTTT.

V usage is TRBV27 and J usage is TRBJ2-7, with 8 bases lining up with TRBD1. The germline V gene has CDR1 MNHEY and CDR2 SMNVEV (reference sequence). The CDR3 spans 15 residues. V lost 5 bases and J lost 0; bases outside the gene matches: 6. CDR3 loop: CASSLEGQASYEQYF. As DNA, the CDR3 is TGTGCCAGCAGTCTGGAGGGACAGGCCTCCTACGAGCAGTACTTC.

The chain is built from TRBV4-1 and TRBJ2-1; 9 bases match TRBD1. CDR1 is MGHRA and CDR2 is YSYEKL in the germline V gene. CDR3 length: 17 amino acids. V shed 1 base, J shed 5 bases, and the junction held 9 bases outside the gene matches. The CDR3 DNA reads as TGCGCCAGCAGCCAAGTTTTGTGGGGACAGGGAAACAATGAGCAGTTCTTC. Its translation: CASSQVLWGQGNNEQFF.

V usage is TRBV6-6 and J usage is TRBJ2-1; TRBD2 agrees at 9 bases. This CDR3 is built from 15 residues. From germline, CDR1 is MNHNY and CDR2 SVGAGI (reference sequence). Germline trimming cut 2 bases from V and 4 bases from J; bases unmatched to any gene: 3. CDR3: CASSYKREVYNEQFF. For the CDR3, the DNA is TGTGCCAGCAGTTACAAGCGGGAGGTGTACAATGAGCAGTTCTTC.

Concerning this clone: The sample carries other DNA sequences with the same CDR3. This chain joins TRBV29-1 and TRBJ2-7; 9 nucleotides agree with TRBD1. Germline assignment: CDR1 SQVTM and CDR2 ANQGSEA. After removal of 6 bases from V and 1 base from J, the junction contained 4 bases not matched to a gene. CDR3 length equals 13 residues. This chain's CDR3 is CSVGTGISYEQYF. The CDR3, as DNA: TGCAGCGTCGGGACAGGGATATCCTACGAGCAGTACTTC.